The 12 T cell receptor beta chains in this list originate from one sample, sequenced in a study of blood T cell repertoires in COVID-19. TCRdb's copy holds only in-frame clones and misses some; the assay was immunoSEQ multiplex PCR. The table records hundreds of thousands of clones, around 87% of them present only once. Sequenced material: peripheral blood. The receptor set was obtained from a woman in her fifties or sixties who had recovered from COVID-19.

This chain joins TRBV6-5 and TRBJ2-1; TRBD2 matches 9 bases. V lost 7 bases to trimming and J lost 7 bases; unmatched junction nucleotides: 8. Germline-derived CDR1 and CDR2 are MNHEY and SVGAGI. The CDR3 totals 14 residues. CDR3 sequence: CASTRGGLWNEQFF. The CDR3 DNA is TGTGCCAGCACGCGGGGGGGCCTGTGGAATGAGCAGTTCTTC.

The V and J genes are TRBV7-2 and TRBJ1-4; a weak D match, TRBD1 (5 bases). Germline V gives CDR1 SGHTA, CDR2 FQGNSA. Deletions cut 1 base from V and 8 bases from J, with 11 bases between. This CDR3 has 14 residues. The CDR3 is CASSLGAGYEKLFF. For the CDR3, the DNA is TGTGCCAGCAGCTTAGGAGCAGGGTACGAAAAACTGTTTTTT.

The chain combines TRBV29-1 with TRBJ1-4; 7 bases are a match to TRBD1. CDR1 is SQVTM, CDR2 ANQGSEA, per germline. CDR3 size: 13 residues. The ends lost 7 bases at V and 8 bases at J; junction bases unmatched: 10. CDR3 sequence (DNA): TGCAGCGCCTCCGACAGGGACGTGGAAAAACTGTTTTTT. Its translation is CSASDRDVEKLFF. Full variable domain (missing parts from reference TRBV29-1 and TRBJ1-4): SAVISQKPSRDICQRGTSLTIQCQVDSQVTMMFWYRQQPGQSLTLIATANQGSEATYESGFVIDKFPISRPNLTFSTLTVSNMSPEDSSIYLCSASDRDVEKLFFGSGTQLSVL.

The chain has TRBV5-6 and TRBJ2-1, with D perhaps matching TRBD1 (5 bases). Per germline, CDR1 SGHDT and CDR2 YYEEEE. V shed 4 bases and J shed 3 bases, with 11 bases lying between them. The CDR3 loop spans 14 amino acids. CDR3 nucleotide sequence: TGTGCCAGCAGCCTTGACAGTTTCTACAATGAGCAGTTCTTC. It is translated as CASSLDSFYNEQFF.

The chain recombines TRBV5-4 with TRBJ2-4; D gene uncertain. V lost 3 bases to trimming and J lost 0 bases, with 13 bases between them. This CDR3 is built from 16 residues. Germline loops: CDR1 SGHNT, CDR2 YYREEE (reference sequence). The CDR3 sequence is CASSSRGPIAKNIQYF. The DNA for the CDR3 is TGTGCCAGCAGCTCCCGAGGTCCAATAGCCAAAAACATTCAGTACTTC.

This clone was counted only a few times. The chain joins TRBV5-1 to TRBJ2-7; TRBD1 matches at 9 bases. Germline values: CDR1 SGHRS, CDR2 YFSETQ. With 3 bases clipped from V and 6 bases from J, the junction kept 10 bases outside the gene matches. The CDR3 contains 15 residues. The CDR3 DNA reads TGCGCCAGCAGCTCTGTTGGGACAGGGCCCCGCGAGCAGTACTTC. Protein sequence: CASSSVGTGPREQYF.

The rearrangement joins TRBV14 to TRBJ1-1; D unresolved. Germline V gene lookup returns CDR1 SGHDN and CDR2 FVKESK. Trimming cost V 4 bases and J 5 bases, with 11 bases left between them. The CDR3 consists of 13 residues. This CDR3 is CASSPGYGTEAFF. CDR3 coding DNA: TGTGCCAGCAGCCCCGGGTATGGGACTGAAGCTTTCTTT.

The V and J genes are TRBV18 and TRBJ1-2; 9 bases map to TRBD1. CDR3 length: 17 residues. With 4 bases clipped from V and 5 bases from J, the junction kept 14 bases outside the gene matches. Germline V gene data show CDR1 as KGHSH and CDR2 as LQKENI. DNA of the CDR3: TGTGCCAGCTCACATTCCTCAGTCGGACAGGGGAGATATGGCTACACCTTC. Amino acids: CASSHSSVGQGRYGYTF.

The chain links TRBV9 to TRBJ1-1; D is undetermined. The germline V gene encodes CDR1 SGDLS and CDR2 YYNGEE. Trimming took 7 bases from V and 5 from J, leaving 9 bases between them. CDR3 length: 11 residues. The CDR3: CASGRDTEAFF. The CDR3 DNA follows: TGTGCCAGCGGGAGGGATACTGAAGCTTTCTTT.

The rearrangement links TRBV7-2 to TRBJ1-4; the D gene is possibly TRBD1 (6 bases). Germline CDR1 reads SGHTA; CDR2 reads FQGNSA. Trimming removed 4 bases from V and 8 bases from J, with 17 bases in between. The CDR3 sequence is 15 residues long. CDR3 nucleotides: TGTGCCAGCAGCTCAGACAGGACGTATGGGGAAAAACTGTTTTTT. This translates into CASSSDRTYGEKLFF.

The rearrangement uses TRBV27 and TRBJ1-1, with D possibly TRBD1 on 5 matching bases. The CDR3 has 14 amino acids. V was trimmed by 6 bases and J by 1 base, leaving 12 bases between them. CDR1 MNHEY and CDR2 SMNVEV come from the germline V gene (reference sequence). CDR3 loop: CASRRHGGNTEAFF. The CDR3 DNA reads TGTGCCAGCAGACGACACGGGGGGAACACTGAAGCTTTCTTT.

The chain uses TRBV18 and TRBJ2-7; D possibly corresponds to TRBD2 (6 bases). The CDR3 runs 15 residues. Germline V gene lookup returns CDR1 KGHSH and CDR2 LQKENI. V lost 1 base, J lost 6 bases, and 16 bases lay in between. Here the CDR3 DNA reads TGTGCCAGCTCACCACGAGCGTGGCAGGGACTCGAGCAGTACTTC. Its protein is CASSPRAWQGLEQYF.